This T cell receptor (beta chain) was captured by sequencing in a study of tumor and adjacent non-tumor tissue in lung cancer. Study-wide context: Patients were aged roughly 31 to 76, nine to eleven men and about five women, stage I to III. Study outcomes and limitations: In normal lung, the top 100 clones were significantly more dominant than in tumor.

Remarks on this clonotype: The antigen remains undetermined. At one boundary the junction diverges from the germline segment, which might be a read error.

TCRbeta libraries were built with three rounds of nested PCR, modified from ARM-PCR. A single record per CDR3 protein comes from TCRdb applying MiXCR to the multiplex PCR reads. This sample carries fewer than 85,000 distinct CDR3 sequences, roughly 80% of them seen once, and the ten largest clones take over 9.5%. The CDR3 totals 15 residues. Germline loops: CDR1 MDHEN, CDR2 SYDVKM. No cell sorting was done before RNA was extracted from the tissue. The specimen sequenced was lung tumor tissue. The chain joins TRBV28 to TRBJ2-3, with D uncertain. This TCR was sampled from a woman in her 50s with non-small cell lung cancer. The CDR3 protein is CASSSPPTLTDTPYF. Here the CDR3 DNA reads TGTGCCAGTAGTTCTCCCCCGACCCTAACAGATACGCCGTATTTT.